Presented here are 21 T cell receptor beta chains from one specimen sequenced in a study of T cell responses to AZD1222 COVID-19 vaccine. The assay was immunoSEQ multiplex PCR, and TCRdb's table has in-frame clones only and misses some. The table records 90,000 to 150,000 clones, around 90% of them present only once. This specimen consisted of peripheral blood, obtained 28 days after the second dose of the MenACWY control vaccine. These receptors all stem from an adult who received the MenACWY meningococcal vaccine as a control.

This rearrangement joins TRBV7-9 to TRBJ1-1; a possible D gene is TRBD1 (5 bases). Germline CDR1 and CDR2: SEHNR and FQNEAQ (reference sequence). Trimming stripped 5 bases from V and 1 base from J, with 8 bases between. This CDR3 region has 13 residues. For the CDR3, the DNA is TGTGCCAGCAGCACCGGACAGAACACTGAAGCTTTCTTT. Encoded protein: CASSTGQNTEAFF. The full variable domain, completed using reference TRBV7-9 and TRBJ1-1, is DTGVSQNPRHKITKRGQNVTFRCDPISEHNRLYWYRQTLGQGPEFLTYFQNEAQLEKSRLLSDRFSAERPKGSFSTLEIQRTEQGDSAMYLCASSTGQNTEAFFGQGTRLTVV.

The chain couples TRBV6-1 to TRBJ2-7; possible D gene TRBD1, 8 bases. CDR1 and CDR2 (germline): MNHNS, SASEGT. The CDR3 covers 16 residues. V was trimmed by 3 bases and J by 3 bases, leaving 18 bases between them. The CDR3 spells CASSEGGAGGNYEQYV. The CDR3 DNA reads as TGTGCCAGCAGTGAGGGGGGGGCAGGGGGCAACTACGAGCAGTACGTC.

In this sample, this clone turned up once. The rearrangement joins TRBV9 to TRBJ2-5; TRBD1 might be the D (5 bases). The CDR3 is 17 residues long. V lost 0 bases and J 4 bases, leaving 19 bases between the germline ends. Germline V lookup: CDR1 SGDLS, CDR2 YYNGEE. CDR3 sequence reads: CASSVGGGYQGRETQYF. The DNA for the CDR3 is TGTGCCAGCAGCGTAGGAGGTGGTTACCAGGGTCGAGAGACCCAGTACTTC.

This clone was picked up a small number of times. V usage is TRBV20-1 and J usage is TRBJ1-6, with D unresolved. Germline CDR1 reads DFQATT; CDR2 reads SNEGSKA (reference sequence). Trimming shortened V by 3 bases and J by 0 bases, and 9 bases separated the two germline ends. The CDR3 spans 15 residues. This chain's CDR3 is CSASVGSSYNSPLHF. The CDR3 DNA reads as TGCAGTGCTAGTGTAGGGAGCTCCTATAATTCACCCCTCCACTTT.

There are a few counts of this clone. V usage is TRBV4-1 and J usage is TRBJ2-4; D gene ambiguous. V dropped 0 bases and J dropped 0 bases, with 6 bases sitting between them. Germline V gene lookup returns CDR1 MGHRA and CDR2 YSYEKL. The CDR3 length is 15 residues. This CDR3 is CASSQEVLAKNIQYF. In DNA, the CDR3 is TGCGCCAGCAGCCAAGAGGTTCTAGCCAAAAACATTCAGTACTTC.

The chain carries TRBV2 and TRBJ1-6; a possible D gene is TRBD1 (6 bases). The CDR3 spans 16 residues. V was shortened by 2 bases and J by 5 bases, with 13 bases between the two germline ends. The germline gives CDR1 SNHLY, CDR2 FYNNEI. The chain's CDR3 is CASSEMGAGNNSPLHF. The CDR3 DNA reads TGTGCCAGCAGTGAAATGGGGGCAGGGAATAATTCACCCCTCCACTTT.

The chain joins TRBV7-8 to TRBJ2-7, with TRBD1 matching over 7 bases. The CDR3 spans 13 residues. V was clipped by 8 bases and J by 2 bases; unmatched bases: 6. Looked up from germline, CDR1 is SGHVS and CDR2 is FQNEAQ. The CDR3: CASEHRGAYEQYF. In nucleotides, the CDR3 is TGTGCCAGCGAGCACAGGGGAGCCTACGAGCAGTACTTC.

The J gene is TRBJ2-3, the V gene TRBV19, with D maybe TRBD1 (5 bases). CDR1 LNHDA and CDR2 SQIVND come from the germline V gene (reference sequence). The CDR3 length is 15 residues. V dropped 4 bases and J dropped 0 bases, with 11 bases sitting between them. CDR3 in amino acids: CASSNRQGSTDTQYF. In nucleotides, the CDR3 is TGTGCCAGTAGTAATCGGCAGGGTAGCACAGATACGCAGTATTTT. The entire variable domain, with the rest obtained from reference TRBV19 and TRBJ2-3, is as follows: DGGITQSPKYLFRKEGQNVTLSCEQNLNHDAMYWYRQDPGQGLRLIYYSQIVNDFQKGDIAEGYSVSREKKESFPLTVTSAQKNPTAFYLCASSNRQGSTDTQYFGPGTRLTVL.

The chain employs TRBV28 and TRBJ2-1; D may match TRBD1 or TRBD2 (5 bases each). The CDR3 is 14 amino acids. The germline V gene encodes CDR1 MDHEN and CDR2 SYDVKM. Trimming cost V 3 bases and J 8 bases, with 14 bases left between them. CDR3 nucleotide sequence: TGTGCCAGCAGTTTTGGGACCCGTTGGGATGAGCAGTTCTTC. Residues: CASSFGTRWDEQFF.

This rearrangement joins TRBV23-1 to TRBJ1-3; D is perhaps TRBD1 (6 bases). TRBV23-1 is marked as an open reading frame, function uncertain. V was trimmed by 5 bases and J by 4 bases, leaving 12 bases between them. This CDR3 is built from 14 residues. The CDR3 spells CASSSGTSGNTIYF. CDR3 in DNA: TGCGCCAGCAGTTCAGGGACATCGGGAAACACCATATATTTT.

CDR3 nucleotide sequence: TGTGCCAGCAGCTTCCGGACTAGCGGGGAAGAGACCCAGTACTTC. Its protein product is CASSFRTSGEETQYF. This chain uses TRBV7-2 with TRBJ2-5; 12 bases line up with TRBD2. V dropped 3 bases and J dropped 3; count of bases not matched to a gene: 2. Germline V CDR1 and CDR2: SGHTA, FQGNSA. The CDR3 extends over 15 amino acids.

V usage is TRBV7-9 and J usage is TRBJ1-3; D remains unclear. CDR1 and CDR2 from the germline V gene are SEHNR and FQNEAQ (reference sequence). The V end lost 1 base, the J end lost 4 bases, and 11 bases lay between the germline ends. The CDR3 length is 15 residues. The CDR3, as DNA: TGTGCCAGCAGCTTAGTTCAGGTCTCCGGAAACACCATATATTTT. This translates into CASSLVQVSGNTIYF.

The chain is built from TRBV6-5 and TRBJ1-6; no definite D call. Per the germline V gene, CDR1 is MNHEY and CDR2 is SVGAGI. This CDR3 region has 14 residues. With 5 bases removed from V and 7 bases from J, the gap between germline ends came to 12 bases. The CDR3 loop reads CASSLISENSPLHF. The CDR3 DNA is TGTGCCAGCAGTCTGATCTCGGAGAATTCACCCCTCCACTTT.

The CDR3 DNA is TGTGCCAGCAGTTTATTGGGTTCCCGCGAGACCCAGTACTTC. Residues: CASSLLGSRETQYF. The chain links TRBV27 to TRBJ2-5; no clear D. Trimming cost V 1 base and J 5 bases, with 11 bases left between them. The CDR3 spans 14 residues. From germline, CDR1 is MNHEY and CDR2 SMNVEV (reference sequence).

The chain recombines TRBV7-2 with TRBJ1-6; 8 nucleotides agree with TRBD1. CDR3 size: 15 residues. V trimming: 3 bases; J trimming: 7 bases; junction bases outside the gene matches: 5. The germline gives CDR1 SGHTA, CDR2 FQGNSA. This chain's CDR3 is CASSFDGTGNSPLHF. The CDR3 bases are TGTGCCAGCAGCTTTGACGGGACAGGAAATTCACCCCTCCACTTT.

V and J are TRBV28 and TRBJ2-6; either TRBD1 or TRBD2 may supply D (5 bases each). The CDR3 consists of 16 residues. V was trimmed by 7 bases and J by 1 base, leaving 14 bases between them. Germline V lookup: CDR1 MDHEN, CDR2 SYDVKM. CDR3 loop: CASTPGPKSGANVLTF. The CDR3, as DNA: TGTGCCAGCACACCGGGACCGAAATCTGGGGCCAACGTCCTGACTTTC.

The chain is built from TRBV5-4 and TRBJ2-1; 10 bases agree with TRBD2. The germline V gene has CDR1 SGHNT and CDR2 YYREEE (reference sequence). This CDR3 contains 15 residues. J lost 3 bases, V lost 1 base, and 1 base had no gene match. CDR3: CASSLTSGIYNEQFF. As DNA, the CDR3 is TGTGCCAGCAGCTTGACTAGCGGGATCTACAATGAGCAGTTCTTC.

The J gene is TRBJ1-2, the V gene TRBV11-2, with TRBD1 as a possible D gene (5 bases). The germline gives CDR1 SGHAT, CDR2 FQNNGV. This CDR3 has 13 residues. Trimming left V 0 bases short and J 8 bases short, with 10 bases between. The CDR3: CASSLDQGLGYTF. CDR3 coding DNA: TGTGCCAGCAGCTTAGACCAGGGTCTAGGCTACACCTTC.

The rearrangement uses TRBV4-3 and TRBJ1-4, with D maybe TRBD1 (5 bases). In germline, CDR1 is LGHNA, CDR2 YSLEER. The CDR3 sequence is 16 residues long. The germline V and J ends were trimmed by 0 bases and 4 bases, with 12 bases remaining between them. CDR3 sequence (DNA): TGCGCCAGCAGCCAAGATAAGGGGTTCAGTAATGAAAAACTGTTTTTT. Its translation: CASSQDKGFSNEKLFF.

This chain connects TRBV18 to TRBJ2-1; TRBD2 matches at 8 bases. The V and J ends lost 6 bases and 8 bases, in that order; junction bases with no gene match: 6. Germline values: CDR1 KGHSH, CDR2 LQKENI. The CDR3 runs to 13 residues. The CDR3 loop reads CASSHGGVDEQFF. The CDR3 DNA is TGTGCCAGCTCCCACGGGGGGGTGGATGAGCAGTTCTTC. The full variable domain, its missing parts supplied by reference TRBV18 and TRBJ2-1, is NAGVMQNPRHLVRRRGQEARLRCSPMKGHSHVYWYRQLPEEGLKFMVYLQKENIIDESGMPKERFSAEFPKEGPSILRIQQVVRGDSAAYFCASSHGGVDEQFFGPGTRLTVL.

The chain uses TRBV7-3 and TRBJ1-1; D remains unclear. V was cut by 3 bases and J by 3 bases, with 8 bases left in between. This CDR3 is built from 13 residues. The germline gives CDR1 SGHTA, CDR2 FQGTGA. This chain's CDR3 is CASSFLGDTEAFF. The CDR3 region has the DNA TGTGCCAGCAGCTTCCTTGGGGACACTGAAGCTTTCTTT.